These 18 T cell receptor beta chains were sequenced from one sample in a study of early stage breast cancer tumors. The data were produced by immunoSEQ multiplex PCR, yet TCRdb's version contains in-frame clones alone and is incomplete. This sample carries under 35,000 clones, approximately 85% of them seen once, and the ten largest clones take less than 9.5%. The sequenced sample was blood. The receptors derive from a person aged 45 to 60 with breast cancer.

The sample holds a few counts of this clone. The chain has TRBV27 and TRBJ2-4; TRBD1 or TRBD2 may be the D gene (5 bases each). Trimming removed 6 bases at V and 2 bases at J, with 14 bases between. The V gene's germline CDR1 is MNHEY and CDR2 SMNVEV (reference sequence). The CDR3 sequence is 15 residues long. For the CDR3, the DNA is TGTGCCAGCAGCCTAACCCCGGGACCCAAAAACATTCAGTACTTC. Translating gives CASSLTPGPKNIQYF.

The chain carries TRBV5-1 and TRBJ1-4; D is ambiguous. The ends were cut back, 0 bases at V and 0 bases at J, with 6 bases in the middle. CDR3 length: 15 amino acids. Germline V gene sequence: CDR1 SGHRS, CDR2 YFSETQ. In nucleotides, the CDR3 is TGCGCCAGCAGCTTGGGCTATGCAACTAATGAAAAACTGTTTTTT. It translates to CASSLGYATNEKLFF. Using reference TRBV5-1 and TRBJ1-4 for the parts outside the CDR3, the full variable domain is KAGVTQTPRYLIKTRGQQVTLSCSPISGHRSVSWYQQTPGQGLQFLFEYFSETQRNKGNFPGRFSGRQFSNSRSEMNVSTLELGDSALYLCASSLGYATNEKLFFGSGTQLSVL.

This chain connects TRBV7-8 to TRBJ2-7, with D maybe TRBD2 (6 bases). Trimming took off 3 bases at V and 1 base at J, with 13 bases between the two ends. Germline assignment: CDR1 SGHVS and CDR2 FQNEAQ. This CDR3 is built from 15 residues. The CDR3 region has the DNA TGTGCCAGCAGCTTTTCGGCGGGGTGGTCCTACGAGCAGTACTTC. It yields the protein CASSFSAGWSYEQYF.

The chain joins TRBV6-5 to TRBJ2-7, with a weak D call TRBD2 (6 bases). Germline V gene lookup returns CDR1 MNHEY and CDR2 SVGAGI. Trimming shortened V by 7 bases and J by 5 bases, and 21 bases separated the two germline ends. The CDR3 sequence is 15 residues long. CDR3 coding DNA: TGTGCCAGCACCCCCCACGGAGGGGCTGATAACGAGCAGTACTTC. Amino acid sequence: CASTPHGGADNEQYF.

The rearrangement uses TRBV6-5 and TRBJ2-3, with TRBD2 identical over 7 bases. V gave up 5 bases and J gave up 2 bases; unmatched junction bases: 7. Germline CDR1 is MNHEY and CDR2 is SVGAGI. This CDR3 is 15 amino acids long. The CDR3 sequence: CASSTVAGDTDTQYF. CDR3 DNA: TGTGCCAGCAGTACCGTGGCGGGGGACACAGATACGCAGTATTTT.

For the CDR3, the DNA is TGTGCCAGCAGCGTCGAAGCTAGCGGGAAGAATGAGCAGTTCTTC. This gives the protein CASSVEASGKNEQFF. The rearrangement links TRBV9 to TRBJ2-1; 9 bases are shared with TRBD2. V dropped 2 bases and J dropped 7; count of bases not matched to a gene: 7. The CDR3 is 15 amino acids. Germline V gene data show CDR1 as SGDLS and CDR2 as YYNGEE.

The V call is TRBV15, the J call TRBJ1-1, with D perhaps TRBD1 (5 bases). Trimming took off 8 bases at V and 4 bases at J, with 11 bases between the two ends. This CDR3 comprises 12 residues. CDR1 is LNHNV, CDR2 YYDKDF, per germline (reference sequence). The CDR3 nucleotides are TGTGCCACCGCGTTGGGGGGCACTGAAGCTTTCTTT. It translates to CATALGGTEAFF.

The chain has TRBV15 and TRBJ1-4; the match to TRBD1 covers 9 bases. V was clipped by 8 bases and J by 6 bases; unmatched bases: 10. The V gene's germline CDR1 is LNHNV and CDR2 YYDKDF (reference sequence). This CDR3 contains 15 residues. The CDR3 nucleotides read TGTGCCACCCGAAGGCCGGACAGGGGATATGAAAAACTGTTTTTT. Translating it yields CATRRPDRGYEKLFF.

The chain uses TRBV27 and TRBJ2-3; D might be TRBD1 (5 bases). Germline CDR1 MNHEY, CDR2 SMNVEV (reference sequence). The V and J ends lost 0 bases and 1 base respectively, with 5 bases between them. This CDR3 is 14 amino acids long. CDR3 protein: CASSLSGRTDTQYF. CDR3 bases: TGTGCCAGCAGTTTATCGGGGCGCACAGATACGCAGTATTTT.

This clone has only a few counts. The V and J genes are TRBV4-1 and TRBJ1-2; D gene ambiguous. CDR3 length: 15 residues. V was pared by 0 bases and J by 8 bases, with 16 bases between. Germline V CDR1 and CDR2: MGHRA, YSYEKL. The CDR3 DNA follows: TGCGCCAGCAGCCAAGATCGGGAGTTTGGCGGCGGCTACACCTTC. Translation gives CASSQDREFGGGYTF.

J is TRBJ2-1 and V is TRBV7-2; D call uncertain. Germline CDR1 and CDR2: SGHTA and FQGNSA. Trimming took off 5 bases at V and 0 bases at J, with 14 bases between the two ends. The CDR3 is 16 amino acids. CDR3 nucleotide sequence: TGTGCCAGCAGCCCTTCAGCCAGAAGCTCCTACAATGAGCAGTTCTTC. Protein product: CASSPSARSSYNEQFF.

The CDR3 DNA reads TGTGCCAGCAGTCCGGGACAGGGAACGAACGAGCAGTACTTC. Its translation: CASSPGQGTNEQYF. V usage is TRBV28 and J usage is TRBJ2-7; 9 bases line up with TRBD1. This CDR3 has 14 amino acids. CDR1 is MDHEN and CDR2 is SYDVKM in the germline V gene. The J segment lost 5 bases and the V segment lost 5 bases, leaving 7 bases of the junction unmatched.

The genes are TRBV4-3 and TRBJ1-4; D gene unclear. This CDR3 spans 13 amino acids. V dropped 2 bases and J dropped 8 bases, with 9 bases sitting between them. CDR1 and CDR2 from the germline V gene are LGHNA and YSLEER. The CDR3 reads CASSQPGGEKLFF. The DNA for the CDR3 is TGCGCCAGCAGCCAACCCGGCGGGGAAAAACTGTTTTTT.

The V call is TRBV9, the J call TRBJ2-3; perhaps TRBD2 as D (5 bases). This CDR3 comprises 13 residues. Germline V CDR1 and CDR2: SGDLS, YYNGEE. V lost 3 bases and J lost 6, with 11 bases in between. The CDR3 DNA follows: TGTGCCAGCAGCGAGGCGGGCGGGGATACGCAGTATTTT. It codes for CASSEAGGDTQYF.

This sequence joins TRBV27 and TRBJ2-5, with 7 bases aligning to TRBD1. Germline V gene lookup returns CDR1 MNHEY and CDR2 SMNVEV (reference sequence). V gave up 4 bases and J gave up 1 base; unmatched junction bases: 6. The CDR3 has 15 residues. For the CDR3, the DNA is TGTGCCAGCAGTTCATCGGGACAGTTCCAAGAGACCCAGTACTTC. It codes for CASSSSGQFQETQYF.

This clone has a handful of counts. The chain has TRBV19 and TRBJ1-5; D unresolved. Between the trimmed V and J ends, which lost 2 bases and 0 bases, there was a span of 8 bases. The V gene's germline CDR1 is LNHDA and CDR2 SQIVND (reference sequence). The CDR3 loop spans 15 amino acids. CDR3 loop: CASSIQASSNQPQHF. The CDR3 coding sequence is TGTGCCAGTAGTATACAGGCGAGTAGCAATCAGCCCCAGCATTTT.

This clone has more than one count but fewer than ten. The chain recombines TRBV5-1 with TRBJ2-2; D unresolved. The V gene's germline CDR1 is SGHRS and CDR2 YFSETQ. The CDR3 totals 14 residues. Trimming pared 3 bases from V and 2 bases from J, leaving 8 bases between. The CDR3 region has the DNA TGCGCCAGCAGCTCCGGACCAAACACCGGGGAGCTGTTTTTT. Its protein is CASSSGPNTGELFF. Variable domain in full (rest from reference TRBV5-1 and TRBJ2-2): KAGVTQTPRYLIKTRGQQVTLSCSPISGHRSVSWYQQTPGQGLQFLFEYFSETQRNKGNFPGRFSGRQFSNSRSEMNVSTLELGDSALYLCASSSGPNTGELFFGEGSRLTVL.

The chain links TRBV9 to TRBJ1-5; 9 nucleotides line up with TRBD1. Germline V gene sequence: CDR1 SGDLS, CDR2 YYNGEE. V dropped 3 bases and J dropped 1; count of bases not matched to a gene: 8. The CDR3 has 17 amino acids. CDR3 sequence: CASSANRGLGSNQPQHF. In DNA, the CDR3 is TGTGCCAGCAGCGCCAACAGGGGGCTGGGCAGCAATCAGCCCCAGCATTTT.